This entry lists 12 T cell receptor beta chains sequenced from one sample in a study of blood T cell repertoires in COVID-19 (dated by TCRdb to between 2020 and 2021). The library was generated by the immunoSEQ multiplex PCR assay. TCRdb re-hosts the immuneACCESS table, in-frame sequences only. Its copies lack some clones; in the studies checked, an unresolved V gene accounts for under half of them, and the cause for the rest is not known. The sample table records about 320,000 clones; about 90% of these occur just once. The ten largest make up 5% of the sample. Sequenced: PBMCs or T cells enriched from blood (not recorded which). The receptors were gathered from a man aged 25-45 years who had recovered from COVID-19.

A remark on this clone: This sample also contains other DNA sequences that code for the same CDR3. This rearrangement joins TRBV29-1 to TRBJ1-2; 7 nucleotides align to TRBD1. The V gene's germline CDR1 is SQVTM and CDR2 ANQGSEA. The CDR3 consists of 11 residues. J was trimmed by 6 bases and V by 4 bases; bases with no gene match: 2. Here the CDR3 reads CSVGQGDGYTF. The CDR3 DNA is TGCAGCGTTGGACAGGGCGATGGCTACACCTTC.

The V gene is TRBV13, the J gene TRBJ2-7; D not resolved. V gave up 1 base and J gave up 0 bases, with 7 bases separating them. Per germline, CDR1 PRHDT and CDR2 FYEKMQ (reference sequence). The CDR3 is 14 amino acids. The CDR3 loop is CASSLAGNSYEQYF. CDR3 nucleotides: TGTGCCAGCAGCTTAGCGGGTAACTCCTACGAGCAGTACTTC.

The CDR3: CASSLVVGSFYGYTF. DNA of the CDR3: TGCGCCAGCAGCTTGGTAGTCGGTTCCTTCTATGGCTACACCTTC. J is TRBJ1-2 and V is TRBV5-1; unclear D gene. CDR1 and CDR2 from the germline V gene are SGHRS and YFSETQ. With 0 bases removed from V and 4 bases from J, the gap between germline ends came to 13 bases. The CDR3 spans 15 residues.

This CDR3 reads CASSEPVNEQFF. The CDR3 DNA sequence: TGCGCCAGCAGTGAACCAGTCAATGAGCAGTTCTTC. The genes are TRBV10-2 and TRBJ2-1; D call uncertain. Germline-derived CDR1 and CDR2 are WSHSY and SAAADI. V shed 3 bases and J shed 6 bases, with 6 bases lying between them. CDR3 length equals 12 residues.

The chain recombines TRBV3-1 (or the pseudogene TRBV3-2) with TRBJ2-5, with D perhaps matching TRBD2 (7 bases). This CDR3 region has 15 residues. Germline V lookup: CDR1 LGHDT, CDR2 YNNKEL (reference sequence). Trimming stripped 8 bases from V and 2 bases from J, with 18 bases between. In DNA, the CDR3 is TGTGCCAGCCGAACCTCACAGGGACTACAAGAGACCCAGTACTTC. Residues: CASRTSQGLQETQYF.

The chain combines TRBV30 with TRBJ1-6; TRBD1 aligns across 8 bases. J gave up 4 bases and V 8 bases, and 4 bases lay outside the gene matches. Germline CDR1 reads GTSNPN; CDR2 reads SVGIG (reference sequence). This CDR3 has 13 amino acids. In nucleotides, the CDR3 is TGTGCCACACAGGGGGAATATAATTCACCCCTCCACTTT. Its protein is CATQGEYNSPLHF.

Written as DNA, the CDR3 is TGTGCCAGTAGCCTACCGCGGGGGGCTGCGATGAACACTGAAGCTTTCTTT. This translates into CASSLPRGAAMNTEAFF. The rearrangement uses TRBV19 and TRBJ1-1; possible D gene TRBD1, 6 bases. The germline gives CDR1 LNHDA, CDR2 SQIVND (reference sequence). The CDR3 has 17 amino acids. V lost 6 bases and J lost 0, with 20 bases in between.

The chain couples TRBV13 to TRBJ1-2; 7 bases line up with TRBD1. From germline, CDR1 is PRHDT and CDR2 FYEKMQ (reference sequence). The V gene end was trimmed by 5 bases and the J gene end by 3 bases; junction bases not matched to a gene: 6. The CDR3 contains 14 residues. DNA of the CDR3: TGTGCCAGCAGCACTGGACAGGAGTACTATGGCTACACCTTC. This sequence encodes CASSTGQEYYGYTF.

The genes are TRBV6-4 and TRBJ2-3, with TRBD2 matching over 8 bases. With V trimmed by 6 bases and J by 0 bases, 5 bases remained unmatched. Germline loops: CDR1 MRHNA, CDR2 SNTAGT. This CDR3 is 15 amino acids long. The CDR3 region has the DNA TGTGCCAGCAGCCCCCAGCGGGGGAGCACAGATACGCAGTATTTT. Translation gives CASSPQRGSTDTQYF.

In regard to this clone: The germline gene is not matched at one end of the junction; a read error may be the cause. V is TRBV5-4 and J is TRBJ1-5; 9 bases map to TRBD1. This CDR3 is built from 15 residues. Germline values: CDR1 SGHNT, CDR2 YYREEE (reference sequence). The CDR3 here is CASSLGWGQGQPQHF. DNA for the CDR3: TGTGCCAGCAGTTTGGGATGGGGACAGGGCCAGCCCCAGCATTTT.

CDR3 sequence reads: CASSYSEGPGELFF. CDR3 DNA: TGTGCCAGCAGTTACTCGGAGGGGCCCGGGGAGCTGTTTTTT. This chain uses TRBV6-5 with TRBJ2-2; a weak D match, TRBD2 (6 bases). Germline V lookup: CDR1 MNHEY, CDR2 SVGAGI. Trimming left V 0 bases short and J 6 bases short, with 8 bases between. The CDR3 spans 14 residues.

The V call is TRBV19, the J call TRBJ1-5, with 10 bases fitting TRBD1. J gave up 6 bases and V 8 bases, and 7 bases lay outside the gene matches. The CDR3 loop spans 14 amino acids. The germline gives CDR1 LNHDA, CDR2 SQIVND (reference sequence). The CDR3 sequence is CASRDRGYGQPQHF. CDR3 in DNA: TGTGCCAGTCGGGACAGGGGATATGGTCAGCCCCAGCATTTT.